This TCR beta chain was obtained from a study of T cells in Graves' hyperthyroidism and ophthalmopathy. As for the study in general: Peripheral blood was secured at the point of initial diagnosis, before any treatment.

TCR beta CDR3 regions were amplified from RNA transcripts. First-round RT-PCR of the TCR CDR3 relied on the HTBI primer set. TCRdb fed the multiplex PCR reads into MiXCR, producing one record per CDR3 protein. The sample yields hundreds of thousands of distinct CDR3 sequences, under 20% seen once. This CDR3 spans 16 amino acids. From germline, CDR1 is SGHTA and CDR2 FQGTGA. Trimming took 4 bases from V and 5 from J; bases not matched to a gene: 8. Across 18 months, stable Graves' hyperthyroidism was marked by no progression to ophthalmopathy. For the diagnoses, clinical symptoms, serum thyroxine and TRAb, thyroid ultrasound and orbital computed tomography were used.

Sequencing was performed on blood. The TCR was taken from a woman aged 25 to 39 with Graves' hyperthyroidism. V usage is TRBV7-3 and J usage is TRBJ2-3, with 11 bases fitting TRBD2. The CDR3 reads CASSSTSGKGGDTQYF. The CDR3 nucleotides read TGTGCCAGCAGCTCGACTAGCGGGAAAGGGGGAGATACGCAGTATTTT.